This entry lists 27 T cell receptor beta chains sequenced from one sample in a study of T cells in women clearing cervical HPV infection. Using immunoSEQ multiplex PCR, the repertoire was profiled, and TCRdb retains in-frame clones only, with some absent. This sample's clone table lists roughly 28,000 clones. Material for sequencing was blood buffy coat. These receptor sequences come from a woman between 18 and 69 years old with a cervical HPV16 infection that either progressed to CIN3+ or cleared (not recorded which).

The CDR3: CASSQDPGTAGGTQYF. Incomplete CDR3 DNA: TGCGCCAGCAGCCAAGATCCCGGGACAGCTGGCGGGACG. The V gene is TRBV4-1, the J gene TRBJ2-3; 7 nucleotides line up with TRBD1. The read gets to within 3 residues of the CDR3 end, and the germline J gene fills in the rest. Germline CDR1 is MGHRA and CDR2 is YSYEKL. This CDR3 has 16 residues.

The sequenced part of the CDR3 DNA is TGCGCCAGCAGTCAGCCCCCAGGGGAGTTGAAAACCGGGGAG. This translates into CASSQPPGELKTGE. In full, the CDR3 is CASSQPPGELKTGELFF. The chain combines TRBV23-1 with TRBJ2-2; a possible D gene is TRBD1 (6 bases). The read ends 3 residues before the CDR3 terminus; that terminus is restored from the germline J gene. TRBV23-1 is identified as an open reading frame with a role that is uncertain. The V end was cut by 3 bases, the J end by 5 bases, with 19 bases between. The CDR3 has 17 amino acids.

Comments on this clone: One end of the junction varies from germline; a read error may be responsible. The read stops 3 residues short of the end of the CDR3; the missing end is completed from the germline J gene. The chain combines TRBV4-2 with TRBJ2-3; TRBD2 agrees at 9 bases. This CDR3 is built from 15 residues. CDR1 is LGHNA, CDR2 YNFKEQ, per germline. CDR3 DNA (partial): TGCGCCAGCAGCCCTTCAGGCGGGAGGGAGGATACG. Translated: CASSPSGGREDT. The whole CDR3 protein reads CASSPSGGREDTQYF.

About this clone: The read terminates 3 residues before the CDR3 end, so the remaining end is supplied by the germline J gene. The rearrangement joins TRBV7-9 to TRBJ2-7, with D hard to call. Deletions cut 2 bases from V and 2 bases from J, with 13 bases between. Germline CDR1 and CDR2: SEHNR and FQNEAQ (reference sequence). The CDR3 has 15 residues. The CDR3 loop reads CASSLYTPDTYEQYF. The covered CDR3 bases are TGTGCCAGCAGCTTATACACCCCCGACACCTACGAG.

With regard to this clone: The read falls 3 residues short of the CDR3 end, and the missing part is taken from the germline J gene. The chain joins TRBV2 to TRBJ2-2; no definite D call. CDR1 and CDR2 (germline): SNHLY, FYNNEI. The CDR3 is made up of 14 amino acids. The CDR3 DNA, read in part, is TGTGCCAGCATTATCAGTTTCGCGGATGAAAAG. This sequence encodes CASIISFADEK. The entire CDR3 sequence reads CASIISFADEKLFF.

Of note for this clone: The read comes to an end 3 residues before the CDR3 does, leaving the germline J gene to fill in the end. The chain carries TRBV2 and TRBJ2-3; TRBD2 aligns across 7 bases. This CDR3 comprises 15 residues. Trimming removed 1 base from V and 0 bases from J; junction bases left unmatched: 1. The germline V gene encodes CDR1 SNHLY and CDR2 FYNNEI. The CDR3 protein is CASSEGGGSTDTQYF. CDR3 bases read: TGTGCCAGCAGTGAAGGGGGGGGAAGCACAGATACG. Full variable domain (remainder filled in from reference TRBV2 and TRBJ2-3): EPEVTQTPSHQVTQMGQEVILRCVPISNHLYFYWYRQILGQKVEFLVSFYNNEISEKSEIFDDQFSVERPDGSNFTLKIRSTKLEDSAMYFCASSEGGGSTDTQYFGPGTRLTVL.

Worth noting for this clone: The CDR3 goes on 3 residues after the read ends, and that part is filled in from the germline J gene. The chain links TRBV7-2 to TRBJ2-1; 10 bases fit TRBD2. The CDR3 length is 13 residues. Trimming at V came to 2 bases and at J to 9 bases, leaving 1 base not matched to a gene. Germline V gene lookup returns CDR1 SGHTA and CDR2 FQGNSA. Partial CDR3 DNA: TGTGCCAGCAGCTTACTAGCGGGAGTTGAG. This codes for CASSLLAGVE. The full CDR3 protein is CASSLLAGVEQFF.

On this clone itself: The read ends 3 residues before the CDR3 terminus; that terminus is restored from the germline J gene. The V call is TRBV18, the J call TRBJ2-3, with 8 bases matching TRBD1. This CDR3 contains 15 residues. Germline CDR1 KGHSH, CDR2 LQKENI. CDR3 DNA (partial): TGTGCCAGCTCACCAGCAGGACAGGGTGGTCAGCCG. Protein sequence: CASSPAGQGGQP. The whole CDR3 reads CASSPAGQGGQPQYF.

Points on this clone: Read coverage stops 3 residues before the CDR3 terminus; the germline J gene supplies the remainder. This sequence joins TRBV19 and TRBJ2-5; 10 bases are shared with TRBD1. The trim removed 9 bases at V and 3 bases at J, leaving 1 base unmatched. The germline V gene has CDR1 LNHDA and CDR2 SQIVND (reference sequence). The CDR3 length is 12 residues. CDR3 DNA, as far as it was read: TGTGCCAGCGGGACAGGGGAAGAGACC. It encodes CASGTGEET. The CDR3 in its entirety is CASGTGEETQYF.

The covered CDR3 bases are TGTGCCTCTACTTCGCGGACAGGGTCTGAGACG. It encodes CASTSRTGSET. In full, the CDR3 reads CASTSRTGSETQYF. The chain links TRBV19 to TRBJ2-3; TRBD1 matches at 8 bases. Sequencing ends 3 residues short of the CDR3 end; the germline J gene provides the rest. Germline CDR1 LNHDA, CDR2 SQIVND (reference sequence). The CDR3 runs to 14 residues.

On this clone itself: The sequence runs out 3 residues before the end of the CDR3; the remainder is reconstructed from the germline J gene. The chain uses TRBV20-1 and TRBJ1-4; the match to TRBD1 covers 10 bases. J was trimmed by 8 bases and V by 2 bases; bases with no gene match: 5. The CDR3 is 14 amino acids. Per germline, CDR1 DFQATT and CDR2 SNEGSKA (reference sequence). The CDR3 is CSARTTGGQEKLFF. The covered CDR3 bases are TGCAGTGCTAGAACGACAGGGGGCCAAGAAAAA.

CDR3 bases read: TGCAGTGCTAGAGATCGATTTACAGGTAGCTCCTACGAG. Residues: CSARDRFTGSSYE. In full, the CDR3 reads CSARDRFTGSSYEQYF. The chain has TRBV20-1 and TRBJ2-7, with TRBD1 as a possible D gene (5 bases). Sequencing ends 3 residues short of the CDR3 end; the germline J gene provides the rest. V dropped 0 bases and J dropped 0 bases, with 15 bases sitting between them. There are 16 residues in the CDR3. The germline CDR1 and CDR2 sequences are DFQATT and SNEGSKA (reference sequence).

As regards this clone: The read stops 3 residues short of the end of the CDR3; the missing end is completed from the germline J gene. This chain connects TRBV7-2 to TRBJ1-2; perhaps TRBD1 as D (6 bases). CDR3 length: 14 amino acids. Germline CDR1 and CDR2: SGHTA and FQGNSA. The part of the CDR3 DNA that was read is TGTGCCAGCAGGAGAGGACAGAGGAACAATGAC. Its translation is CASRRGQRNND. The full CDR3 reads CASRRGQRNNDYTF.

A note on this clone: The observed sequence ends 3 residues before the CDR3 terminus, with the missing tail filled in from the germline J gene. V gene TRBV30 combines with J gene TRBJ2-2; 7 bases fit TRBD1. The CDR3 covers 15 residues. In germline, CDR1 is GTSNPN, CDR2 SVGIG (reference sequence). The sequenced part of the CDR3 DNA is TGTGCCTGGAGTGTCGACAGGGCGTATAATTCACCG. Translating it yields CAWSVDRAYNSP. The whole CDR3 protein reads CAWSVDRAYNSPLFF.

With regard to this clone: The read gets to within 3 residues of the CDR3 end, and the germline J gene fills in the rest. V gene TRBV7-2 combines with J gene TRBJ2-3, with no clear D. The germline CDR1 and CDR2 sequences are SGHTA and FQGNSA. The CDR3 length is 14 residues. The DNA read from the CDR3 is TGTGCCAGCAGCCCTGGGCTCCTCCAAGAGACG. Translating gives CASSPGLLQET. The CDR3 in full is CASSPGLLQETQYF.

About this clone itself: The CDR3 end lies 3 residues beyond the end of the read and is filled in from the germline J gene. The sample has other DNA sequences that encode this CDR3 too. The genes are TRBV18 and TRBJ1-3, with D perhaps TRBD1 (6 bases). Trimming stripped 4 bases from V and 7 bases from J, with 11 bases between. The CDR3 spans 13 residues. The V gene's germline CDR1 is KGHSH and CDR2 LQKENI. CDR3 amino acids: CASSLGHMNTIYF. The CDR3 bases that were read are TGTGCCAGCTCACTGGGACATATGAACACC.

Comment on this clone: The read comes to an end 3 residues before the CDR3 does, leaving the germline J gene to fill in the end. This chain uses TRBV5-1 with TRBJ1-2; the match to TRBD1 covers 7 bases. The CDR3 consists of 15 residues. Losses at the gene ends were 4 bases for V and 4 bases for J; bases not matched to a gene: 10. Per the germline V gene, CDR1 is SGHRS and CDR2 is YFSETQ. CDR3 sequence reads: CASSKTGQNLYGYTF. The CDR3 DNA, read in part, is TGCGCCAGCAGCAAGACAGGGCAAAACCTCTATGGC.

For this clone: The read finishes 3 residues shy of the CDR3 end, and the germline J gene is used to complete it. The chain is built from TRBV6-2 or TRBV6-3 and TRBJ2-1, with 10 bases lining up with TRBD2. Germline V gene data show CDR1 as MNHEY and CDR2 as SVGEGT. The CDR3 has 14 residues. V dropped 6 bases and J dropped 3; count of bases not matched to a gene: 2. The covered CDR3 bases are TGTGCCAGCAGGGGACTAGCGCGCTACAATGAG. Its translation: CASRGLARYNE. The CDR3 in full is CASRGLARYNEQFF.

The CDR3 DNA, read in part, is TGTGCCAGCTCACCACCGAGGAGGGGAGGTGGC. This gives the protein CASSPPRRGGG. In full, the CDR3 reads CASSPPRRGGGYTF. V and J are TRBV18 and TRBJ1-2; possible D gene TRBD1, 5 bases. Read coverage stops 3 residues before the CDR3 terminus; the germline J gene supplies the remainder. Trimming shortened V by 0 bases and J by 7 bases, and 12 bases separated the two germline ends. CDR1 is KGHSH, CDR2 LQKENI, per germline. This CDR3 has 14 amino acids.

CDR3 bases read: TGCAGTGGCTCGATGGGGACACCATACAATGAG. Its protein product is CSGSMGTPYNE. The whole CDR3 reads CSGSMGTPYNEQFF. The chain couples TRBV20-1 to TRBJ2-1, with a tentative D call TRBD1 (6 bases). From the germline J gene comes the end of the CDR3, since the read stops 3 residues before it. The V gene lost 7 bases and the J gene lost 4 bases, with 17 bases spanning the gap. This CDR3 has 14 amino acids. CDR1 is DFQATT, CDR2 SNEGSKA, per germline (reference sequence).

The sequenced CDR3 bases are TGCAGCGTACGGGTCCCAGCGGTTGGC. Translated, it gives CSVRVPAVG. The CDR3 in full is CSVRVPAVGYTF. V usage is TRBV29-1 and J usage is TRBJ1-2; the D is unclear. Read sequence stops 3 residues before the CDR3 end, and the germline J gene provides the missing end. Germline assignment: CDR1 SQVTM and CDR2 ANQGSEA. This CDR3 contains 12 residues. With 6 bases removed from V and 7 bases from J, the gap between germline ends came to 15 bases.

Concerning this clone: From the germline J gene comes the end of the CDR3, since the read stops 3 residues before it. The V call is TRBV5-4, the J call TRBJ2-5; perhaps TRBD1 as D (5 bases). Germline CDR1 SGHNT, CDR2 YYREEE (reference sequence). The CDR3 is 14 residues long. V lost 4 bases to trimming and J lost 0 bases, with 10 bases between them. The DNA read from the CDR3 is TGTGCCAGCAGCCTAGGGGCGGACCAAGAGACC. This codes for CASSLGADQET. The whole CDR3 sequence is CASSLGADQETQYF.

Comment on this clone: The sequence runs out 3 residues before the end of the CDR3; the remainder is reconstructed from the germline J gene. The gene calls are TRBV2 and TRBJ1-6, with D possibly matching TRBD1 (5 bases). V was pared by 8 bases and J by 7 bases, with 15 bases between. The germline V gene encodes CDR1 SNHLY and CDR2 FYNNEI. The CDR3 is 14 amino acids. The CDR3 bases that were read are TGTGCCAGCTCGGGGGGACGGGTGAATTCACCC. Its translation is CASSGGRVNSP. The whole CDR3 protein is CASSGGRVNSPLHF. Full variable domain (remainder filled in from reference TRBV2 and TRBJ1-6): EPEVTQTPSHQVTQMGQEVILRCVPISNHLYFYWYRQILGQKVEFLVSFYNNEISEKSEIFDDQFSVERPDGSNFTLKIRSTKLEDSAMYFCASSGGRVNSPLHFGNGTRLTVT.

Concerning this clone itself: The read ends 3 residues early relative to the CDR3; the germline J gene fills the gap. This chain joins TRBV7-3 and TRBJ2-1; 7 bases are a match to TRBD2. The CDR3 is made up of 14 amino acids. V gave up 3 bases and J gave up 5 bases; unmatched junction bases: 4. Germline V gene sequence: CDR1 SGHTA, CDR2 FQGTGA. The covered CDR3 bases are TGTGCCAGCAGCTTGCGGGGGATCAACAATGAG. This codes for CASSLRGINNE. The entire CDR3 is CASSLRGINNEQFF.

Worth noting for this clone: The read terminates 3 residues before the CDR3 end, so the remaining end is supplied by the germline J gene. This sequence joins TRBV6-1 and TRBJ1-1, with D possibly matching TRBD1 (6 bases). The germline gives CDR1 MNHNS, CDR2 SASEGT. The V end lost 3 bases, the J end lost 0 bases, and 8 bases lay between the germline ends. The CDR3 runs 14 residues. CDR3 amino acids: CASSDRGLNTEAFF. CDR3 DNA, as far as it was read: TGTGCCAGCAGTGACAGGGGTCTGAACACTGAA.

About this clone itself: The missing CDR3 end, 3 residues past where the read stops, is filled in from the germline J gene. The V gene is TRBV5-1, the J gene TRBJ1-4; 9 nucleotides align to TRBD1. This CDR3 spans 17 amino acids. The junction had 11 bases not matched to a gene; V was cut back by 0 bases and J by 8 bases. CDR1 is SGHRS and CDR2 is YFSETQ in the germline V gene. CDR3 in amino acids: CASSLAGTGTGWEKLFF. The covered CDR3 bases are TGCGCCAGCAGCTTGGCAGGAACCGGGACAGGGTGGGAAAAA.

As to this clone: The read terminates 3 residues ahead of where the CDR3 ends, so the germline J gene completes it. The rearrangement joins TRBV7-2 to TRBJ2-1; 7 nucleotides match TRBD1. V was clipped by 4 bases and J by 2 bases; unmatched bases: 5. Germline V lookup: CDR1 SGHTA, CDR2 FQGNSA. The CDR3 has 15 amino acids. CDR3 bases read: TGTGCCAGCAGCTCCAGGGGGAGCCCCTACAATGAG. It translates to CASSSRGSPYNE. The full CDR3 sequence reads CASSSRGSPYNEQFF. The full variable domain, its missing parts supplied by reference TRBV7-2 and TRBJ2-1, is GAGVSQSPSNKVTEKGKDVELRCDPISGHTALYWYRQSLGQGLEFLIYFQGNSAPDKSGLPSDRFSAERTGGSVSTLTIQRTQQEDSAVYLCASSSRGSPYNEQFFGPGTRLTVL.